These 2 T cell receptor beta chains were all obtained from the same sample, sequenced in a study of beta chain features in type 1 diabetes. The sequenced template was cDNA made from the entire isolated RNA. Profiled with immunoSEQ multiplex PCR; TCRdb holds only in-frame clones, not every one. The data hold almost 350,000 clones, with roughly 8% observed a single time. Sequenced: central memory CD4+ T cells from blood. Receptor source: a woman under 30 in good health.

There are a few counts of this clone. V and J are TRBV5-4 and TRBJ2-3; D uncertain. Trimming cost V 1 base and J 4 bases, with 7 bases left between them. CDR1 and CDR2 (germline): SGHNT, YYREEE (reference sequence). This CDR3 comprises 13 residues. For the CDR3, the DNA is TGTGCCAGCAGCTTGATGGCCTCAGATACGCAGTATTTT. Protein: CASSLMASDTQYF.

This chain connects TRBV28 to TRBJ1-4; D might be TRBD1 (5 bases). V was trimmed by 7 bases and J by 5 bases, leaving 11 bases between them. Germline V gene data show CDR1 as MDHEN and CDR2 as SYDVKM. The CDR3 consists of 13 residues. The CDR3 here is CASTPRANEKLFF. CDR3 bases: TGTGCCAGCACCCCCAGGGCGAATGAAAAACTGTTTTTT.